This TCR beta chain was obtained from a study of CD8 T cells in Susac syndrome. Study-level information: Within the sequenced Susac syndrome patient group, five or six exhibited active disease and roughly 8 were in remission.

Reverse transcription of roughly 0.5 to 1 ug RNA used random hexamers. A multiplex approach, immunoSEQ multiplex PCR, amplified TCR beta CDR3 across 54 Vbeta and 13 Jbeta. Via MiXCR, TCRdb re-called the immunoSEQ multiplex PCR reads, giving one row per CDR3 protein. Among fewer than 95,000 distinct CDR3 sequences listed, 96% were seen once. Concerning this clonotype: Its antigen is unknown. One junction end disagrees with the germline gene, perhaps due to a read error.

The study's findings and limits: Susac-specific public clones were found in both the total CD8+ and the CD8+ TEMRA repertoires, with around 16 in the former and about five in the latter.

Germline CDR1 is SGDLS and CDR2 is YYNGEE. This CDR3 is built from 15 residues. The sequenced sample consisted of CD8+ T cells from PBMCs. This receptor was taken from a human donor with Susac syndrome. V and J are TRBV9 and TRBJ2-2, with 8 bases matching TRBD1. The CDR3 DNA reads as TGTGCCAGCAGCCTCCGGGACAGGAACGCCGGGGAGCTGTTTTTT. Its translation: CASSLRDRNAGELFF.